The following is a T cell receptor (beta chain) sequence with its context. Antigen: not known. This entry comes from a study of beta chain features in type 1 diabetes. Notes on the study in general: Among patients with Type 1 diabetes, TCRB CDR3s were moderately but significantly shorter in every one of the four CD4+ subsets.

The CDR3 covers 12 residues. CDR1 is SGHTA and CDR2 is FQGNSA in the germline V gene. The ends lost 3 bases at V and 10 bases at J; junction bases unmatched: 5. Expressed TCRB transcripts were sequenced because the isolated RNA had all been reverse transcribed beforehand. Clones were sequenced by immunoSEQ multiplex PCR, and TCRdb holds only the in-frame ones, with some missing. The sample holds 300,000 or so clones, roughly 14% seen once. This rearrangement joins TRBV7-2 to TRBJ2-5, with TRBD1 identical over 7 bases. Sequences were obtained from naive CD4+ T cells from blood. This receptor was taken from a woman aged 18-29 years with type 1 diabetes. The CDR3 loop is CASSLANRGQYF. The CDR3, as DNA: TGTGCCAGCAGCTTGGCAAACAGGGGCCAGTACTTC.